Described below is a single T cell receptor beta chain sequence and its context. Its target is not known. Trimming removed 8 bases from V and 0 bases from J, with 7 bases in between. This CDR3 comprises 13 residues. Germline values: CDR1 WNHNN, CDR2 SYGVQD (reference sequence). Produced via immunoSEQ multiplex PCR; TCRdb's table is partial and in-frame only. The sample carries over 100,000 clones, 85% to 95% recorded once. Autoimmune disease history or systemic immunosuppression meant exclusion. The sample comes from a study of OX40 agonist ivuxolimab in advanced cancers. Study details: Enrolled patients in dose escalation had cancers that were hepatocellular carcinoma, melanoma, renal cell or head and neck cancer.

Whole-study findings and limits: Circulating CD4+ and CD8+ T cells showed clonal expansion by week 6 at 0.1 to 3.0 mg/kg.

The rearrangement links TRBV10-1 to TRBJ2-2; no clear D. The clonotype originates from an adult with an advanced solid tumor such as melanoma, head and neck, liver or kidney cancer. Sequencing used CD4+ or CD8+ T cells sorted from blood, obtained in a trial of the OX40 agonist ivuxolimab. The CDR3 nucleotides are TGCGCCAGCCTTGATCCGAACACCGGGGAGCTGTTTTTT. This translates into CASLDPNTGELFF.